These 2 T cell receptor beta chains were all obtained from the same sample, sequenced in a study of blood T cell repertoires in COVID-19. Only in-frame clones appear in the TCRdb table, and some are missing; sequencing was by immunoSEQ multiplex PCR. The profile shows approximately 450,000 clones, around 89% of them singletons. Material for sequencing was PBMCs or T cells enriched from blood (not recorded which). The origin of the receptors is a man aged 30 to 45 who had recovered from COVID-19.

Comment on this clone: The junction shows a germline mismatch at one end, possibly a read error. The chain employs TRBV7-7 and TRBJ2-5, with 11 nucleotides matching TRBD1. Germline values: CDR1 SSHAT, CDR2 FNYEAQ (reference sequence). This CDR3 is built from 15 residues. CDR3 bases: TGTGCTAGCAGCTTAGGGGACAGGGGGCAAGAGACCCAGTACTTC. Its protein is CASSLGDRGQETQYF. Using reference TRBV7-7 and TRBJ2-5 for the parts outside the CDR3, the full variable domain is GAGVSQSPRYKVTKRGQDVTLRCDPISSHATLYWYQQALGQGPEFLTYFNYEAQPDKSGLPSDRFSAERPEGSISTLTIQRTEQRDSAMYRCASSLGDRGQETQYFGPGTRLLVL.

This chain uses TRBV28 with TRBJ1-4, with D perhaps matching TRBD1 (5 bases). Trimming took 6 bases from V and 7 from J, leaving 12 bases between them. The germline V gene encodes CDR1 MDHEN and CDR2 SYDVKM. The CDR3 has 13 amino acids. Here the CDR3 reads CASRQVIVEKLFF. The CDR3, as DNA: TGTGCCAGCAGACAGGTGATAGTTGAAAAACTGTTTTTT.